What follows are 11 T cell receptor beta chains derived from one specimen sequenced in a study of Tregs in tolerant kidney transplant recipients. Repertoires were generated with immunoSEQ multiplex PCR, while TCRdb's copy carries only in-frame clones and drops some. The sample lists over 50,000 clones, 65% to 85% occurring once. Sample: CD4+ T cells from blood. These receptors were taken from a human donor in good health.

The V and J genes are TRBV29-1 and TRBJ2-3, with 10 bases fitting TRBD2. The CDR3 has 17 amino acids. V lost 7 bases, J lost 1 base, and 14 bases stayed unmatched. Germline assignment: CDR1 SQVTM and CDR2 ANQGSEA. The CDR3 region has the DNA TGCAGCGGGGACGTAGCGGGAGGTCCCCTGGGCACAGATACGCAGTATTTT. It is translated as CSGDVAGGPLGTDTQYF.

This sequence joins TRBV7-2 and TRBJ2-3; 9 nucleotides align to TRBD2. CDR3 length: 19 residues. The germline gives CDR1 SGHTA, CDR2 FQGNSA. V shed 4 bases, J shed 0 bases, and the junction held 14 bases outside the gene matches. The CDR3 DNA sequence: TGTGCCAGCAGCTCCGCGGGTCTAGCGGGGTATTCTAGCACAGATACGCAGTATTTT. Translating it yields CASSSAGLAGYSSTDTQYF. The full variable domain, with the rest looked up from reference TRBV7-2 and TRBJ2-3, is GAGVSQSPSNKVTEKGKDVELRCDPISGHTALYWYRQSLGQGLEFLIYFQGNSAPDKSGLPSDRFSAERTGGSVSTLTIQRTQQEDSAVYLCASSSAGLAGYSSTDTQYFGPGTRLTVL.

This chain connects TRBV29-1 to TRBJ1-2, with 8 nucleotides matching TRBD1. Per the germline V gene, CDR1 is SQVTM and CDR2 is ANQGSEA. The CDR3 consists of 14 residues. The ends lost 6 bases at V and 6 bases at J; junction bases unmatched: 12. CDR3 region: CSVGQGRGLHGYTF. The CDR3 bases are TGCAGCGTAGGACAGGGTCGAGGTCTTCATGGCTACACCTTC.

The chain is built from TRBV7-8 and TRBJ2-7; 8 positions match TRBD2. With V trimmed by 8 bases and J by 3 bases, 0 bases remained unmatched. The germline V gene has CDR1 SGHVS and CDR2 FQNEAQ. The CDR3 has 11 residues. Here the CDR3 reads CASLAGYEQYF. The CDR3 DNA reads as TGTGCCAGCCTAGCGGGCTACGAGCAGTACTTC. Full variable domain (rest looked up from reference TRBV7-8 and TRBJ2-7): GAGVSQSPRYKVAKRGQDVALRCDPISGHVSLFWYQQALGQGPEFLTYFQNEAQLDKSGLPSDRFFAERPEGSVSTLKIQRTQQEDSAVYLCASLAGYEQYFGPGTRLTVT.

The chain recombines TRBV7-2 with TRBJ2-5; 7 positions agree with TRBD1. The germline V gene encodes CDR1 SGHTA and CDR2 FQGNSA. The J segment lost 4 bases and the V segment lost 3 bases, leaving 8 bases of the junction unmatched. This CDR3 region has 15 residues. CDR3 DNA: TGTGCCAGCAGCTTTCGCACCGGGACAGCAGAGACCCAGTACTTC. Protein sequence: CASSFRTGTAETQYF.

The chain recombines TRBV6-6 with TRBJ1-2; 9 bases align to TRBD1. Per germline, CDR1 MNHNY and CDR2 SVGAGI (reference sequence). J lost 3 bases, V lost 2 bases, and 7 bases had no gene match. The CDR3 spans 16 residues. The CDR3 sequence: CASSYRRQGGDYGYTF. CDR3 coding DNA: TGTGCCAGCAGTTACCGGCGACAGGGGGGGGACTATGGCTACACCTTC.

This clone has a handful of counts. The same CDR3 can be traced to other DNA sequences in this sample. The V and J genes are TRBV28 and TRBJ2-3, with D perhaps TRBD1 or TRBD2 (5 bases each). The CDR3 is 15 residues long. V gave up 2 bases and J gave up 2 bases, with 11 bases separating them. Germline V gene lookup returns CDR1 MDHEN and CDR2 SYDVKM. In DNA, the CDR3 is TGTGCCAGCAGTTTAGTGGGGGATTCCACAGATACGCAGTATTTT. Translation gives CASSLVGDSTDTQYF. Combining the CDR3 with reference TRBV28 and TRBJ2-3 gives the whole variable domain DVKVTQSSRYLVKRTGEKVFLECVQDMDHENMFWYRQDPGLGLRLIYFSYDVKMKEKGDIPEGYSVSREKKERFSLILESASTNQTSMYLCASSLVGDSTDTQYFGPGTRLTVL.

The chain couples TRBV7-6 to TRBJ1-2, with D uncertain. V was shortened by 0 bases and J by 10 bases, with 9 bases between the two germline ends. The CDR3 runs 12 residues. CDR1 and CDR2 from the germline V gene are SGHVS and FNYEAQ. Here the CDR3 reads CASSLARRAYTF. The CDR3 nucleotides read TGTGCCAGCAGCTTAGCGAGGCGCGCCTACACCTTC. Using reference TRBV7-6 and TRBJ1-2 for the parts outside the CDR3, the full variable domain is GAGVSQSPRYKVTKRGQDVALRCDPISGHVSLYWYRQALGQGPEFLTYFNYEAQQDKSGLPNDRFSAERPEGSISTLTIQRTEQRDSAMYRCASSLARRAYTFGSGTRLTVV.

The gene calls are TRBV6-5 and TRBJ1-1, with D hard to call. The V gene lost 6 bases and the J gene lost 4 bases, with 15 bases spanning the gap. Germline V gives CDR1 MNHEY, CDR2 SVGAGI. The CDR3 contains 14 residues. CDR3 residues: CASSRGGPATEAFF. In nucleotides, the CDR3 is TGTGCCAGCAGCCGGGGAGGGCCCGCCACTGAAGCTTTCTTT.

This clone occurred a few times. Other DNA sequences in the sample encode the same CDR3. This chain uses TRBV7-3 with TRBJ2-3, with D perhaps TRBD1 or TRBD2 (5 bases each). Trimming pared 3 bases from V and 1 base from J, leaving 5 bases between. The germline V gene has CDR1 SGHTA and CDR2 FQGTGA. This CDR3 spans 13 amino acids. CDR3 sequence reads: CASSLGGTDTQYF. CDR3 nucleotide sequence: TGTGCCAGCAGCTTGGGGGGCACAGATACGCAGTATTTT.

The CDR3 spells CASSVQGSNQPQHF. The CDR3 nucleotides are TGTGCCAGCAGTGTACAGGGGAGCAATCAGCCCCAGCATTTT. The chain combines TRBV6-6 with TRBJ1-5, with TRBD1 matching over 7 bases. The CDR3 contains 14 residues. The J segment lost 1 base and the V segment lost 5 bases, leaving 2 bases of the junction unmatched. Germline-derived CDR1 and CDR2 are MNHNY and SVGAGI (reference sequence).